These 6 T cell receptor beta chains originate from one sample sequenced in a study of blood T cell repertoires in COVID-19. Measured with immunoSEQ multiplex PCR; TCRdb has only the in-frame clones, and not every one. The sample has a few hundred thousand clones, around 84% seen once. The material sequenced was peripheral blood. These receptor sequences come from a woman of 80 years or more with COVID-19, enrolled during active disease.

This chain joins TRBV19 and TRBJ2-3, with D possibly matching TRBD1 (6 bases). CDR3 size: 14 residues. V dropped 1 base and J dropped 4 bases, with 9 bases sitting between them. Germline loops: CDR1 LNHDA, CDR2 SQIVND (reference sequence). The CDR3 nucleotides are TGTGCCAGTAGTATAGGCAGGGGCCCAGATACGCAGTATTTT. Encoded protein: CASSIGRGPDTQYF.

The chain has TRBV5-4 and TRBJ2-5; 7 bases align to TRBD1. J lost 1 base, V lost 1 base, and 1 base had no gene match. The germline V gene has CDR1 SGHNT and CDR2 YYREEE (reference sequence). The CDR3 spans 14 residues. The CDR3 region is CASSLTGAQETQYF. Written as DNA, the CDR3 is TGTGCCAGCAGCTTGACAGGGGCCCAAGAGACCCAGTACTTC.

V is TRBV9 and J is TRBJ2-5, with D possibly matching TRBD2 (6 bases). Between the trimmed V and J ends, which lost 0 bases and 0 bases, there was a span of 12 bases. The CDR3 contains 16 residues. CDR1 is SGDLS, CDR2 YYNGEE, per germline. The CDR3 region is CASSVGWGDYQETQYF. The CDR3 DNA reads as TGTGCCAGCAGCGTAGGGTGGGGGGACTACCAAGAGACCCAGTACTTC.

The CDR3 here is CASTWTGTDTQYF. In DNA, the CDR3 is TGTGCCAGCACTTGGACAGGGACAGATACGCAGTATTTT. This chain uses TRBV12-3 or TRBV12-4 with TRBJ2-3, with 8 nucleotides matching TRBD1. After removal of 7 bases from V and 3 bases from J, the junction contained 3 bases not matched to a gene. This CDR3 contains 13 residues.

The chain employs TRBV7-8 and TRBJ2-1; 15 bases match TRBD2. CDR1 is SGHVS and CDR2 is FQNEAQ in the germline V gene. Losses at the gene ends were 3 bases for V and 5 bases for J; bases not matched to a gene: 8. This CDR3 contains 18 residues. Here the CDR3 DNA reads TGTGCCAGCAGCTTTCTTGGGACTAGCGGGGGGATCCACAATGAGCAGTTCTTC. It specifies CASSFLGTSGGIHNEQFF.

CDR3 sequence: CASGTGTALTGREQYF. CDR3 in DNA: TGTGCCAGCGGTACCGGGACAGCCCTTACCGGGCGCGAGCAGTACTTC. The gene calls are TRBV27 and TRBJ2-7; 7 positions match TRBD1. Germline V gene sequence: CDR1 MNHEY, CDR2 SMNVEV (reference sequence). The CDR3 runs 16 residues. With 8 bases clipped from V and 6 bases from J, the junction kept 19 bases outside the gene matches.